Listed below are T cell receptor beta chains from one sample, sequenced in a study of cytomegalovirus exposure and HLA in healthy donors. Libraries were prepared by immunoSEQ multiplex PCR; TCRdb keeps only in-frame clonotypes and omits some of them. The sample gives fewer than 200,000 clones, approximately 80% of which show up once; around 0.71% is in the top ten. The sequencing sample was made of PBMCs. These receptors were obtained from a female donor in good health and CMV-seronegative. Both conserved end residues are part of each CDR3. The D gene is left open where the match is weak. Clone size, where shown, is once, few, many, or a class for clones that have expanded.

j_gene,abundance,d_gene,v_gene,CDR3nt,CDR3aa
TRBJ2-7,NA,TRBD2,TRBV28,TGTGCCAGCAGTTTCGGGGGGGGCGGGAGTTCCTACGAGCAGTACTTC,CASSFGGGGSSYEQYF
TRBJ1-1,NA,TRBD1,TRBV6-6,TGTGCCAGCAGTTCCTACGGGGACAGGGTAGCTTTCTTT,CASSSYGDRVAFF
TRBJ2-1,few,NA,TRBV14,TGTGCCAGCAGCCAAGCTAGCGCCTACAATGAGCAGTTCTTC,CASSQASAYNEQFF
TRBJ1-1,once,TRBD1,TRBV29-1,TGCAGCGTTGAATCGGGGACAGGGGGGGGGAACACTGAAGCTTTCTTT,CSVESGTGGGNTEAFF
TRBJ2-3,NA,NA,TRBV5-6,TGTGCCAGCAGCTTGACTAGTTCTACGCAGTATTTT,CASSLTSSTQYF
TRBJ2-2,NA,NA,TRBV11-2,TGTGCCAGCAGCTTAGAGTGGGGGCCAAACGGGGAGCTGTTTTTT,CASSLEWGPNGELFF
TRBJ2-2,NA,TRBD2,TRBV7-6,TGTGCCAGCAGCGTAGGGCCTAGCGGGGCGAACACCGGGGAGCTGTTTTTT,CASSVGPSGANTGELFF
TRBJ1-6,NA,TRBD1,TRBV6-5,TGTGCCAGCAGTTACTCGACAGGGGGCTGGAATTCACCCCTCCACTTT,CASSYSTGGWNSPLHF
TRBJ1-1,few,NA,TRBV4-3,TGCGCCAGCAGCCAAGATCTCGCAGGGACTGAAGCTTTCTTT,CASSQDLAGTEAFF
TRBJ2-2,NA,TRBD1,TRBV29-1,TGCAGCGTTGAAGTTCCCAGGGGGCCCCTGTACACCGGGGAGCTGTTTTTT,CSVEVPRGPLYTGELFF
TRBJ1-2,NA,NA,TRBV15,TGTGCCACCAGCAGCCTGGGACTGAACTATGGCTACACCTTC,CATSSLGLNYGYTF